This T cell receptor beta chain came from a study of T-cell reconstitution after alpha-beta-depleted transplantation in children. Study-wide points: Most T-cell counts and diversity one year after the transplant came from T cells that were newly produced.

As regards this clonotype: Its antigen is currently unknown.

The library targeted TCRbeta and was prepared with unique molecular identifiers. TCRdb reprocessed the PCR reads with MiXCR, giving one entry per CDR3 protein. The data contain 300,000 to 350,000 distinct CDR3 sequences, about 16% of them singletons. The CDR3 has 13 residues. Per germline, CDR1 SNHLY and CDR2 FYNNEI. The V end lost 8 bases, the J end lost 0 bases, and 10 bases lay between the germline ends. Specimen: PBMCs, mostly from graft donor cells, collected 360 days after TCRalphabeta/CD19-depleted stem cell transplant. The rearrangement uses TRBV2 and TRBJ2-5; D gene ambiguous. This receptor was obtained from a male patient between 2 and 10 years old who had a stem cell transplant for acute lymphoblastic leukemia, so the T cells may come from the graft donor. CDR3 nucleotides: TGTGCCAGCGGTTTGCGACACCAAGAGACCCAGTACTTC. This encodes CASGLRHQETQYF.